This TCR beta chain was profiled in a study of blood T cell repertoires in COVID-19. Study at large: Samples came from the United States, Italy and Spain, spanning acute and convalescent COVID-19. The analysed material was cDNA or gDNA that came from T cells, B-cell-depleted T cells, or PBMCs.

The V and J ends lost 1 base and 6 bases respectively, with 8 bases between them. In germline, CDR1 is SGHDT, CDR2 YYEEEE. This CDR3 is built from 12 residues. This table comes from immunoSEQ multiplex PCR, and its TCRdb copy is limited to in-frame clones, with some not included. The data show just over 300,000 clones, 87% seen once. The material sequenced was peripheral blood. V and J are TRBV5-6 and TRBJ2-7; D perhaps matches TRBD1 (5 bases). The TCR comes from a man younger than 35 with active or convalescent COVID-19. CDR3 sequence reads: CASSLWGREQYF. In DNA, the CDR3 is TGTGCCAGCAGCTTGTGGGGCCGCGAGCAGTACTTC.